The count of the clone carrying this TCR beta chain is one. Germline lookup yields CDR1 SGHRS and CDR2 YFSETQ. The CDR3 is 15 amino acids. Trimming left V 0 bases short and J 4 bases short, with 13 bases between. The data were obtained in a study of CD8 T cells in Susac syndrome. RNA totalling roughly 0.45 to 1 ug underwent reverse transcription with random hexamers. Amplification of the TCR beta CDR3 was carried out by immunoSEQ multiplex PCR, which spanned a total of 54 Vbeta and 13 Jbeta segments. TCRdb redid the calling of the immunoSEQ multiplex PCR reads with MiXCR, one entry per CDR3 protein. The table lists some 130,000 distinct CDR3 sequences, about 94% of them singletons.

The rearrangement uses TRBV5-1 and TRBJ2-5; perhaps TRBD1 as D (5 bases). The receptor was isolated from a human donor with multiple sclerosis. The sequenced sample was CD4+ T cells from PBMCs. The CDR3 loop reads CASSLGNQGGETQYF. Here the CDR3 DNA reads TGCGCCAGCAGCTTGGGTAACCAGGGTGGAGAGACCCAGTACTTC.